This T cell receptor (beta chain) originates from a study of T cell responses to AZD1222 COVID-19 vaccine. The germline V gene encodes CDR1 SGDLS and CDR2 YYNGEE. This CDR3 is built from 16 residues. V trimming: 0 bases; J trimming: 3 bases; junction bases outside the gene matches: 8. TCRdb's copy holds only in-frame clones and misses some; the assay was immunoSEQ multiplex PCR. The sample lists 120,000 or so clones, approximately 92% occurring once. This TCR came from an adult who received the AZD1222 COVID-19 vaccine. The chain is built from TRBV9 and TRBJ1-1; 7 positions agree with TRBD1. The material was peripheral blood, obtained 28 days after the second AZD1222 dose. In DNA, the CDR3 is TGTGCCAGCAGCGTAGTGGAGAGGGGGCAGGACACTGAAGCTTTCTTT. This codes for CASSVVERGQDTEAFF.